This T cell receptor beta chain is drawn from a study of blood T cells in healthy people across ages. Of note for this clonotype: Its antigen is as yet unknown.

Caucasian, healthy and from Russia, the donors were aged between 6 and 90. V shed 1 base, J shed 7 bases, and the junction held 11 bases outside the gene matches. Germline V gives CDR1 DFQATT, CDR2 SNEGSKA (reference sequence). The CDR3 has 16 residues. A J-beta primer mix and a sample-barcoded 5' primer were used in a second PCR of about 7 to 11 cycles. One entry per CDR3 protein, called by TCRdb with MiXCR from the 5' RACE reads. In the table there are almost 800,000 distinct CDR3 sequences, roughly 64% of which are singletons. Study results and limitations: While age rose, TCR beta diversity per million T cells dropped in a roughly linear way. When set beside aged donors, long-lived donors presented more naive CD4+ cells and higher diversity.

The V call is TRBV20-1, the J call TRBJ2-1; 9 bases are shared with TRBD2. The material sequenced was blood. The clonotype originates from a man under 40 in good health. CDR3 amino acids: CSARALGLADRNEQFF. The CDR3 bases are TGCAGTGCTAGAGCCCTGGGACTAGCAGACCGTAATGAGCAGTTCTTC.